The 11 T cell receptor beta chains below come from one sample, sequenced in a study of long-term antiretroviral therapy in people with HIV (dated by TCRdb to between 2021 and 2023). The immunoSEQ hsTCRB v3.0 assay was used at survey level resolution to sequence the TRB variable region. TCRdb stores this immuneACCESS table with in-frame sequences only. Part of the clones is absent; in the studies checked, under half of the shortfall reflects unresolved V genes, and no reason is known for the rest. This sample gives 24,000 or so clones in total; approximately 86% of them show up just once. Approximately 3.9% of the sample belongs to the ten largest clones. Here the sequenced sample was unsorted PBMCs, taken 1.9 years after starting antiretroviral therapy. These TCRs come from a young woman with HIV.

CDR3 sequence (DNA): TGCGCCAGCAGCCTAGAGAGCACAGATACGCAGTATTTT. The encoded protein is CASSLESTDTQYF. The chain recombines TRBV5-1 with TRBJ2-3; D remains ambiguous. This CDR3 is 13 amino acids long. Between the trimmed V and J ends, which lost 4 bases and 0 bases, there was a span of 6 bases. Germline V gene sequence: CDR1 SGHRS, CDR2 YFSETQ. The full variable domain, rest sourced from reference TRBV5-1 and TRBJ2-3, is KAGVTQTPRYLIKTRGQQVTLSCSPISGHRSVSWYQQTPGQGLQFLFEYFSETQRNKGNFPGRFSGRQFSNSRSEMNVSTLELGDSALYLCASSLESTDTQYFGPGTRLTVL.

The rearrangement joins TRBV27 to TRBJ2-3; unclear D gene. V lost 8 bases and J lost 2, with 14 bases in between. The CDR3 totals 14 residues. CDR1 is MNHEY and CDR2 is SMNVEV in the germline V gene (reference sequence). The CDR3 bases are TGTGCCAGCGCTGTCGTTCAGCACACAGATACGCAGTATTTT. Its translation: CASAVVQHTDTQYF.

The CDR3 DNA follows: TGTGCCAGCAGCCAGGACAGGGGGGATTACAATGAGCAGTTCTTC. Translation gives CASSQDRGDYNEQFF. The chain is built from TRBV7-2 and TRBJ2-1; the match to TRBD1 covers 10 bases. Germline V gene data show CDR1 as SGHTA and CDR2 as FQGNSA. The CDR3 totals 15 residues. The V gene end was trimmed by 5 bases and the J gene end by 4 bases; junction bases not matched to a gene: 5.

The V and J genes are TRBV7-3 and TRBJ2-3; D is unclear. V shed 5 bases and J shed 8 bases, with 8 bases lying between them. The CDR3 is 11 amino acids. CDR1 SGHTA and CDR2 FQGTGA come from the germline V gene. CDR3 loop: CASSQGSTQYF. The CDR3 DNA is TGTGCCAGCAGCCAAGGTAGTACGCAGTATTTT. Combining the CDR3 with reference TRBV7-3 and TRBJ2-3 gives the whole variable domain GAGVSQTPSNKVTEKGKYVELRCDPISGHTALYWYRQSLGQGPEFLIYFQGTGAADDSGLPNDRFFAVRPEGSVSTLKIQRTERGDSAVYLCASSQGSTQYFGPGTRLTVL.

The V and J genes are TRBV6-5 and TRBJ1-2, with 10 bases matching TRBD1. CDR3 length: 14 amino acids. The V gene's germline CDR1 is MNHEY and CDR2 SVGAGI. V gave up 0 bases and J gave up 5 bases; unmatched junction bases: 0. CDR3 protein: CASSYSGQGYGYTF. Written as DNA, the CDR3 is TGTGCCAGCAGTTACTCGGGACAGGGGTATGGCTACACCTTC.

The gene calls are TRBV6-5 and TRBJ2-1; 10 bases line up with TRBD2. J gave up 6 bases and V 6 bases, and 8 bases lay outside the gene matches. The CDR3 length is 15 residues. Germline CDR1 is MNHEY and CDR2 is SVGAGI. The CDR3 loop is CASRTPGLASNEQFF. For the CDR3, the DNA is TGTGCCAGCAGGACCCCGGGACTAGCGTCCAATGAGCAGTTCTTC.

The CDR3 DNA is TGCGCCAGCAGCCCCGGGACAGGGGGGAACACTGAAGCTTTCTTT. Translation gives CASSPGTGGNTEAFF. The chain has TRBV5-1 and TRBJ1-1; 11 bases align to TRBD1. This CDR3 region has 15 residues. CDR1 is SGHRS and CDR2 is YFSETQ in the germline V gene. After removal of 4 bases from V and 1 base from J, the junction contained 3 bases not matched to a gene. The full variable domain, its missing parts supplied by reference TRBV5-1 and TRBJ1-1, is KAGVTQTPRYLIKTRGQQVTLSCSPISGHRSVSWYQQTPGQGLQFLFEYFSETQRNKGNFPGRFSGRQFSNSRSEMNVSTLELGDSALYLCASSPGTGGNTEAFFGQGTRLTVV.

The genes are TRBV30 and TRBJ1-1; D not certain. The V gene's germline CDR1 is GTSNPN and CDR2 SVGIG (reference sequence). V lost 0 bases to trimming and J lost 1 base, with 15 bases between them. This CDR3 has 16 residues. The CDR3 nucleotides read TGTGCCTGGAGTGTACGTTCAACCGTGGAGAACACTGAAGCTTTCTTT. Amino acids: CAWSVRSTVENTEAFF.

The gene calls are TRBV6-5 and TRBJ1-1; D is undetermined. Trimming took 4 bases from V and 5 from J, leaving 20 bases between them. The CDR3 is made up of 16 amino acids. In germline, CDR1 is MNHEY, CDR2 SVGAGI. Written as DNA, the CDR3 is TGTGCCAGCAGTTCGTCCTACCGCCTAGGGAGAACTGAAGCTTTCTTT. Amino acid sequence: CASSSSYRLGRTEAFF.

The chain recombines TRBV9 with TRBJ2-3, with D uncertain. The germline gives CDR1 SGDLS, CDR2 YYNGEE. The V end lost 0 bases, the J end lost 6 bases, and 11 bases lay between the germline ends. The CDR3 has 14 residues. The CDR3: CASSVEHGVDTQYF. CDR3 coding DNA: TGTGCCAGCAGCGTAGAACATGGAGTGGATACGCAGTATTTT.

The chain recombines TRBV7-2 with TRBJ2-5; D remains ambiguous. V lost 3 bases and J lost 5, with 7 bases in between. Germline V gene lookup returns CDR1 SGHTA and CDR2 FQGNSA. The CDR3 sequence is 12 residues long. The CDR3 DNA is TGTGCCAGCAGCTTTTCAAGGGAGACCCAGTACTTC. Its protein product is CASSFSRETQYF.